This T cell receptor (beta chain) was observed in a study of T-cell memory formation after mild COVID-19 (dated by TCRdb to the early 2020s). For the study in its entirety: TCR sequence clusters from the two donors were found to be largely donor specific. The cohort was made up of two young adult volunteers, one female and one male, who were previously healthy. Longitudinal TCRalpha and TCRbeta repertoire sequencing tracked T-cell clones expanding and contracting after mild COVID-19 in a couple of donors.

After removal of 0 bases from V and 4 bases from J, the junction retains 4 bases not matched to a gene. The germline V gene gives CDR1 as SGHTA and CDR2 as FQGNSA. The CDR3 starts with the cysteine, ends with the phenylalanine, and has 15 residues. Only the CDR3 portion is preserved as DNA: 45 bases, with reading frame beginning at the first base. Instrument used: Illumina NovaSeq 6000. TCRalpha and TCRbeta cDNA libraries were constructed by 5'RACE with constant-segment primers, with sample barcodes and unique molecular identifiers being introduced. Trizol reagent was used to extract RNA from every sample. The libraries were amplified in two PCR steps, and the second step added a second sample barcode and Illumina TruSeq adapters. Sequencing of libraries was performed on an Illumina NovaSeq with 2 x 150 bp paired-end reads. Concerning the study's data processing: The reads were demultiplexed and collapsed into UMI-guided consensus sequences using migec v1.2.7. With mixcr v2.1.11, UMI consensuses were aligned to TRA and TRB V and J templates and assembled into clonotypes. Expanded or contracted clonotypes were those called significant by both edgeR and NoisET, with noise models trained on biological replicates. For edgeR calls, a false discovery rate-adjusted p below 0.01 and a log2 fold-change threshold of 1 were applied. As an exploratory analysis of dynamics, max-normalized trajectories of the 1000 most abundant clonotypes were examined with PCA combined with hierarchical clustering. The CD4 or CD8 phenotype of responding clones was assigned using the separately sequenced CD4+ and CD8+ repertoires. Clones were called with MiXCR by TCRdb after fastp trimmed the public reads at Q25, and only in-frame beta chains were retained. Rows are combined by CDR3 protein, so each entry shows the most common genes and DNA. The V and J calls and clone size come from TCRdb's table, not from the authors' own analysis. The sample table shows 350,000 to 500,000 distinct CDR3 sequences, and about 19% are seen once. Roughly 8% of the sample lies in the top ten.

Overall study results and their limits: Some responding clones were detected in pre-infection memory, which suggested that pre-existing cross-reactive memory T cells had joined the SARS-CoV-2 response. Clones contracting from day 15 to 85 had balanced CD4/CD8 phenotypes, while a second wave expanding from day 15 to 37 was biased towards CD4+. The second-wave clones that peaked on day 37 were not confirmed to be SARS-CoV-2 specific. Only two mild cases were covered in the study, and larger cohorts including severe cases with pre-infection samples were considered necessary. Contracting CD4+ clones were found mainly in CM and EM memory subsets, while CD8+ clones were enriched in EMRA.

Ficoll-Paque density gradient centrifugation was the method used to isolate PBMCs. About this clonotype itself: This clone's antigen is unknown. Qualities for individual bases were not recorded, and no much larger clone is one base off.

The V and J genes are TRBV7-2 and TRBJ2-5; 8 bases in between match TRBD2. The sequenced material came from PBMCs or a T cell subset sorted from them (not recorded which). The sequence came from an adult woman who had mild COVID-19 (a few samples of this study predate the infection). The sample titles of this study are shuffled in the database, so cell type and time point are left out; the donor was told from shared clones. The CDR3 in this case is CASSLARAGGETQYF. The bases read TGTGCCAGCAGCTTAGCCAGGGCGGGAGGAGAGACCCAGTACTTC. The full variable domain, with segments outside the CDR3 supplied by the reference TRBV7-2 and TRBJ2-5 proteins, appears as GAGVSQSPSNKVTEKGKDVELRCDPISGHTALYWYRQSLGQGLEFLIYFQGNSAPDKSGLPSDRFSAERTGGSVSTLTIQRTQQEDSAVYLCASSLARAGGETQYFGPGTRLLVL.